The present T cell receptor (beta chain) was sequenced within a study of patients and donors after allogeneic stem cell transplantation. TCRdb fed the RT-PCR reads into MiXCR, producing one record per CDR3 protein. The sample includes 400,000 to 450,000 distinct CDR3 sequences, 16% of them seen just once. The CDR3 loop spans 17 amino acids. Trimming cost V 3 bases and J 0 bases, with 18 bases left between them. CDR1 and CDR2 (germline): SGHAT, FQNNGV. The V call is TRBV11-2, the J call TRBJ2-7; D may be TRBD2 (5 bases). The source is a human donor who was either an allogeneic HSCT recipient or a stem cell or donor lymphocyte infusion donor (not recorded which). It is not recorded whose cells these are; they may come from a transplant donor. The specimen was blood, either unsorted or a sorted T cell fraction (not recorded which). The CDR3 loop reads CASSFSPSGSFSYEQYF. CDR3 bases: TGTGCCAGCAGCTTCAGTCCATCGGGGAGCTTCTCCTACGAGCAGTACTTC.